Following are 2 T cell receptor beta chains from one sample sequenced in a study of CD8 T cells in Susac syndrome. Random hexamers served to reverse transcribe roughly 0.45 to 1 ug RNA. TCRdb passed the immunoSEQ multiplex PCR reads through MiXCR, listing each CDR3 protein once. The sample has 100,000 to 150,000 distinct CDR3 sequences, around 94% seen once. The sample taken for sequencing was CD4+ T cells from PBMCs. The source of these receptors is a human donor in good health.

The chain combines TRBV6-5 with TRBJ2-2; D ambiguous. This CDR3 comprises 13 residues. Germline V gene lookup returns CDR1 MNHEY and CDR2 SVGAGI. Trimming pared 2 bases from V and 5 bases from J, leaving 6 bases between. The CDR3 coding sequence is TGTGCCAGCAGTTACCAACGGACCGGGGAGCTGTTTTTT. Residues: CASSYQRTGELFF.

The chain carries TRBV7-2 and TRBJ2-3, with D maybe TRBD2 (5 bases). CDR1 and CDR2 from the germline V gene are SGHTA and FQGNSA. The germline V and J ends were trimmed by 3 bases and 1 base, with 11 bases remaining between them. The CDR3 extends over 15 amino acids. The CDR3 nucleotides are TGTGCCAGCAGCTTGTCTGGGAGTGGCACAGATACGCAGTATTTT. Its translation is CASSLSGSGTDTQYF.